This T cell receptor beta chain was found in a study of T cell repertoires in cytomegalovirus infection. Germline CDR1 and CDR2: SGHNT and YYREEE (reference sequence). There are 15 residues in the CDR3. V dropped 0 bases and J dropped 1; count of bases not matched to a gene: 3. MiXCR, applied by TCRdb to the reads, yields one record per CDR3 protein. The data contain 200,000 or so distinct CDR3 sequences, approximately 19% of them singletons. This clonotype was observed at least ten times. The chain is built from TRBV5-4 and TRBJ2-5; TRBD2 matches 7 bases. Sequences were obtained from PBMCs. The source of this sequence is a human donor in good health (CMV status not recorded). Some clones in this sample may be carry-over from other donors' samples. CDR3 loop: CASSLVAGVQETQYF. For the CDR3, the DNA is TGTGCCAGCAGCTTGGTCGCGGGGGTCCAAGAGACCCAGTACTTC. Full variable domain (outside the CDR3, taken from reference TRBV5-4 and TRBJ2-5): ETGVTQSPTHLIKTRGQQVTLRCSSQSGHNTVSWYQQALGQGPQFIFQYYREEENGRGNFPPRFSGLQFPNYSSELNVNALELDDSALYLCASSLVAGVQETQYFGPGTRLLVL.